This TCR beta chain was recovered during a study of cytotoxic CD8 clonotypes in ibrutinib-treated CLL. Study details: The average sample held roughly 250,000 productive templates and about 99,000 productive rearrangements.

As to this clone: What it binds is unknown.

V lost 5 bases to trimming and J lost 7 bases; unmatched junction nucleotides: 18. Germline V lookup: CDR1 SGHVS, CDR2 FQNEAQ. There are 18 residues in the CDR3. The method was immunoSEQ multiplex PCR; TCRdb's version includes in-frame clones alone and lacks a portion of them. In the table there are 190,000 or so clones, over 60% of which are singletons. Study-wide results and limits: Clonality rose at ibrutinib response, held steady in sustained remission, and fell toward baseline at progression. Under therapy, public clonotypes either contracted or stayed stable, and they were uncommon.

The sequence derives from a human donor with chronic lymphocytic leukemia. This specimen consisted of PBMCs, obtained after 24 months of ibrutinib treatment. V gene TRBV7-8 combines with J gene TRBJ2-1, with 9 positions matching TRBD2. The DNA of the CDR3 is TGTGCCAGCAGCGCCCTAGTGGCGGGAGGGCCGTTTAAGAATGAGCAGTTCTTC. Its translation: CASSALVAGGPFKNEQFF.